The 31 T cell receptor beta chains presented below share a single source sample, sequenced in a study of cytomegalovirus exposure and HLA in healthy donors. Primers included in the PCR were 60 Vbeta and 13 Jbeta primers. The method was immunoSEQ multiplex PCR; TCRdb's version includes in-frame clones alone and lacks a portion of them. The table shows fewer than 200,000 clones, with 81% occurring only once. Sequenced material: PBMCs. These TCRs come from a woman aged 18-29 years in good health and CMV-seronegative.

CDR3 loop: CASSYSTGNTEAFF. The CDR3 nucleotides are TGTGCCAGCAGTTACTCAACAGGGAACACTGAAGCTTTCTTT. The chain carries TRBV6-6 and TRBJ1-1; D is possibly TRBD1 (5 bases). This CDR3 is built from 14 residues. Per the germline V gene, CDR1 is MNHNY and CDR2 is SVGAGI (reference sequence). Between the trimmed V and J ends, which lost 0 bases and 1 base, there was a span of 6 bases.

The rearrangement joins TRBV30 to TRBJ1-2; perhaps TRBD1 as D (6 bases). CDR3 length: 16 residues. CDR1 is GTSNPN and CDR2 is SVGIG in the germline V gene (reference sequence). The V end was cut by 3 bases, the J end by 3 bases, with 20 bases between. The chain's CDR3 is CAWRSPGGRGHYGYTF. The DNA of the CDR3 is TGTGCCTGGAGGTCGCCTGGGGGCAGGGGACACTATGGCTACACCTTC.

The rearrangement links TRBV4-1 to TRBJ2-7, with D possibly TRBD1 on 5 matching bases. Germline assignment: CDR1 MGHRA and CDR2 YSYEKL. V was trimmed by 3 bases and J by 0 bases, leaving 12 bases between them. The CDR3 runs to 15 residues. In DNA, the CDR3 is TGCGCCAGCAGCCACCCTGGACAAAGCTCCTACGAGCAGTACTTC. This translates into CASSHPGQSSYEQYF.

CDR3 protein: CASSLGLSRLNEQFF. The CDR3 DNA is TGTGCCAGCAGCTTGGGACTGTCTCGTCTCAATGAGCAGTTCTTC. The V and J genes are TRBV5-4 and TRBJ2-1; no firm D call. V lost 0 bases, J lost 6 bases, and 13 bases lay in between. Germline CDR1 reads SGHNT; CDR2 reads YYREEE (reference sequence). The CDR3 covers 15 residues.

This sequence joins TRBV5-1 and TRBJ2-1; D perhaps matches TRBD2 (6 bases). V was cut by 4 bases and J by 12 bases, with 17 bases left in between. The CDR3 is 13 amino acids. Germline CDR1 and CDR2: SGHRS and YFSETQ. CDR3 sequence reads: CASSVNRLEVQFF. The CDR3 DNA is TGCGCCAGCAGCGTGAACAGACTAGAGGTGCAGTTCTTC.

In its sample, this clone was seen once. The genes are TRBV18 and TRBJ2-7; tentatively, D is TRBD2 (5 bases). This CDR3 is built from 15 residues. Germline lookup yields CDR1 KGHSH and CDR2 LQKENI. The germline V and J ends were trimmed by 4 bases and 0 bases, with 13 bases remaining between them. The CDR3 sequence: CASSLGDYFSYEQYF. In nucleotides, the CDR3 is TGTGCCAGCTCACTCGGCGACTACTTCTCCTACGAGCAGTACTTC.

The chain joins TRBV5-1 to TRBJ2-1; 11 bases line up with TRBD2. V trimming: 6 bases; J trimming: 3 bases; junction bases outside the gene matches: 8. The CDR3 sequence is 16 residues long. Germline assignment: CDR1 SGHRS and CDR2 YFSETQ. The chain's CDR3 is CASNVLAGVGYNEQFF. For the CDR3, the DNA is TGCGCCAGCAACGTACTAGCGGGAGTTGGCTACAATGAGCAGTTCTTC.

This chain uses TRBV10-1 with TRBJ2-7; the D is unclear. The V and J ends lost 4 bases and 2 bases respectively, with 12 bases between them. The CDR3 runs 14 residues. Per germline, CDR1 WNHNN and CDR2 SYGVQD (reference sequence). Here the CDR3 DNA reads TGCGCCAGCAGTGTATCACGACGGGCCTACGAGCAGTACTTC. This gives the protein CASSVSRRAYEQYF.

This clone was recorded a few times. The chain links TRBV6-5 to TRBJ2-2; a possible D gene is TRBD1 (5 bases). V shed 2 bases and J shed 5 bases, with 15 bases lying between them. The germline V gene has CDR1 MNHEY and CDR2 SVGAGI. This CDR3 region has 16 residues. The DNA of the CDR3 is TGTGCCAGCAGTTACACTTTGGCGACAGTGACCGGGGAGCTGTTTTTT. It specifies CASSYTLATVTGELFF.

V usage is TRBV6-5 and J usage is TRBJ1-1; 7 bases align to TRBD1. Germline CDR1 reads MNHEY; CDR2 reads SVGAGI. The CDR3 runs 13 residues. The junction had 2 bases not matched to a gene; V was cut back by 2 bases and J by 5 bases. CDR3 in DNA: TGTGCCAGCAGTTACCAACAGGGGACTGAAGCTTTCTTT. The encoded protein is CASSYQQGTEAFF.

The chain links TRBV9 to TRBJ2-7; 7 bases align to TRBD1. CDR3 length: 15 amino acids. The V and J ends lost 0 bases and 5 bases, in that order; junction bases with no gene match: 8. Germline V CDR1 and CDR2: SGDLS, YYNGEE. The DNA for the CDR3 is TGTGCCAGCAGCGTAGGCTCCGTAGGGGGCCACGAGCAGTACTTC. This codes for CASSVGSVGGHEQYF.

V is TRBV18 and J is TRBJ1-3; D is ambiguous. V dropped 2 bases and J dropped 0 bases, with 11 bases sitting between them. The CDR3 is 16 amino acids. Per germline, CDR1 KGHSH and CDR2 LQKENI. As DNA, the CDR3 is TGTGCCAGCTCACCATTCGACACTAGCTCTGGAAACACCATATATTTT. Protein: CASSPFDTSSGNTIYF. Drawing the rest from reference TRBV18 and TRBJ1-3, the complete variable domain is NAGVMQNPRHLVRRRGQEARLRCSPMKGHSHVYWYRQLPEEGLKFMVYLQKENIIDESGMPKERFSAEFPKEGPSILRIQQVVRGDSAAYFCASSPFDTSSGNTIYFGEGSWLTVV.

This chain connects TRBV5-4 to TRBJ2-1, with D perhaps matching TRBD2 (7 bases). CDR1 is SGHNT, CDR2 YYREEE, per germline (reference sequence). The V and J ends lost 4 bases and 7 bases respectively, with 21 bases between them. This CDR3 contains 16 residues. The CDR3 DNA is TGTGCCAGCAGCACCGAGGGGGGACTAAAAGCAAATGAGCAGTTCTTC. Its protein is CASSTEGGLKANEQFF. Full variable domain (outside the CDR3, taken from reference TRBV5-4 and TRBJ2-1): ETGVTQSPTHLIKTRGQQVTLRCSSQSGHNTVSWYQQALGQGPQFIFQYYREEENGRGNFPPRFSGLQFPNYSSELNVNALELDDSALYLCASSTEGGLKANEQFFGPGTRLTVL.

This chain uses TRBV10-1 with TRBJ2-5, with D maybe TRBD1 (5 bases). Germline V gives CDR1 WNHNN, CDR2 SYGVQD (reference sequence). V lost 7 bases, J lost 5 bases, and 20 bases lay in between. The CDR3 sequence is 15 residues long. CDR3 in DNA: TGCGCCAGCACCCAGGGCCCTACCCCCCGGGAGACCCAGTACTTC. Its protein product is CASTQGPTPRETQYF.

The chain is built from TRBV4-1 and TRBJ2-4, with 9 nucleotides matching TRBD2. Germline loops: CDR1 MGHRA, CDR2 YSYEKL. The CDR3 totals 19 residues. After removal of 1 base from V and 2 bases from J, the junction contained 12 bases not matched to a gene. The CDR3 nucleotides read TGCGCCAGCAGCCAAGGAAGGGTGCGGGAGGGCCTGACCAAAAACATTCAGTACTTC. This gives the protein CASSQGRVREGLTKNIQYF.

This chain links TRBV2 with TRBJ2-7, with a possible D match to TRBD2 (5 bases). The CDR3 contains 14 residues. The germline V gene encodes CDR1 SNHLY and CDR2 FYNNEI. The germline V and J ends were trimmed by 7 bases and 0 bases, with 13 bases remaining between them. CDR3 bases: TGTGCCAGCATGTTCTCGGGAAGCTCCTACGAGCAGTACTTC. This encodes CASMFSGSSYEQYF.

The chain uses TRBV18 and TRBJ2-3; D gene uncertain. Trimming pared 6 bases from V and 3 bases from J, leaving 16 bases between. CDR1 is KGHSH and CDR2 is LQKENI in the germline V gene. This CDR3 has 15 amino acids. The CDR3 DNA sequence: TGTGCCAGCTCGCCCTCGTACCTCGAGACAGATACGCAGTATTTT. Protein sequence: CASSPSYLETDTQYF.

This clone occurred a few times. The rearrangement links TRBV7-2 to TRBJ1-6; D is undetermined. This CDR3 has 15 residues. Trimming cost V 5 bases and J 7 bases, with 15 bases left between them. The germline gives CDR1 SGHTA, CDR2 FQGNSA. The CDR3 DNA follows: TGTGCCAGCAGCCCGAGGGCCGTCCTAAATTCACCCCTCCACTTT. Encoded protein: CASSPRAVLNSPLHF.

The chain joins TRBV7-9 to TRBJ2-2; tentative D call: TRBD2 (6 bases). The V gene's germline CDR1 is SEHNR and CDR2 FQNEAQ (reference sequence). The CDR3 runs 16 residues. Deletions cut 2 bases from V and 5 bases from J, with 15 bases between. The DNA for the CDR3 is TGTGCCAGCAGCTTAACGCCTCACGGGGGTACCGGGGAGCTGTTTTTT. It translates to CASSLTPHGGTGELFF.

The table lists this clone with a few counts. The chain recombines TRBV25-1 with TRBJ2-6; unclear D gene. The CDR3 is made up of 14 amino acids. The V gene's germline CDR1 is MGHDK and CDR2 SYGVNS. V was trimmed by 3 bases and J by 4 bases, leaving 7 bases between them. The CDR3: CASSERKGANVLTF. The CDR3 DNA follows: TGTGCCAGCAGTGAGAGAAAGGGGGCCAACGTCCTGACTTTC.

V gene TRBV4-1 combines with J gene TRBJ1-6; D uncertain. The length of the CDR3 is 16 residues. The V end lost 4 bases, the J end lost 0 bases, and 10 bases lay between the germline ends. The germline gives CDR1 MGHRA, CDR2 YSYEKL. The CDR3 is CASSRGLSSYNSPLHF. In DNA form, the CDR3 reads TGCGCCAGCAGCCGAGGCCTCAGCTCCTATAATTCACCCCTCCACTTT.

The V call is TRBV18, the J call TRBJ1-5; TRBD1 matches at 9 bases. The CDR3 runs to 17 residues. Trimming cost V 4 bases and J 4 bases; bases outside gene matches: 11. The germline V gene encodes CDR1 KGHSH and CDR2 LQKENI. The CDR3 DNA reads as TGTGCCAGCTCACTCCGAACGGGACAGGGTTGGAATCAGCCCCAGCATTTT. Its translation: CASSLRTGQGWNQPQHF.

In the case of this clone: A junction boundary mismatches the germline segment, possibly from a read error. V usage is TRBV18 and J usage is TRBJ2-1, with TRBD1 matching over 8 bases. This CDR3 region has 15 residues. CDR1 and CDR2 (germline): KGHSH, LQKENI. CDR3 in DNA: TGTGCCAGCTCACCAGCAGGGGGCTCCCACAATGAGCAGTTCTTC. Protein product: CASSPAGGSHNEQFF.

Here the CDR3 DNA reads TGTGCCAGCAGTCGTAATAGCGGGGGAAGCACAGATACGCAGTATTTT. Translating it yields CASSRNSGGSTDTQYF. The rearrangement links TRBV6-4 to TRBJ2-3, with 9 bases lining up with TRBD2. The CDR3 is 16 amino acids. CDR1 and CDR2 from the germline V gene are MRHNA and SNTAGT. With 5 bases clipped from V and 0 bases from J, the junction kept 6 bases outside the gene matches.

This clone has just a few counts. The chain employs TRBV6-6 and TRBJ1-2; D may be TRBD1 (5 bases). V was trimmed by 8 bases and J by 4 bases, leaving 17 bases between them. Germline V gives CDR1 MNHNY, CDR2 SVGAGI (reference sequence). The CDR3 extends over 14 amino acids. The CDR3 region is CASGGWEDFYGYTF. The DNA for the CDR3 is TGTGCCAGCGGGGGGTGGGAGGACTTCTATGGCTACACCTTC.

This clone was seen once. The CDR3 sequence is CASSPIGQETQYF. The CDR3 DNA reads TGTGCCAGCTCACCAATCGGCCAAGAGACCCAGTACTTC. The V and J genes are TRBV18 and TRBJ2-5; no clear D gene. There are 13 residues in the CDR3. Trimming shortened V by 2 bases and J by 1 base, and 5 bases separated the two germline ends. Germline lookup yields CDR1 KGHSH and CDR2 LQKENI.

This clone was detected a few times. V and J are TRBV5-1 and TRBJ2-1; 12 positions agree with TRBD2. V shed 7 bases and J 7 bases; nucleotides not matched to a gene: 9. This CDR3 is built from 15 residues. CDR1 and CDR2 (germline): SGHRS, YFSETQ. Here the CDR3 reads CASQNLAGGPNEQFF. Written as DNA, the CDR3 is TGCGCCAGCCAAAACCTAGCGGGAGGGCCGAATGAGCAGTTCTTC.

This chain uses TRBV9 with TRBJ2-7; TRBD2 might be the D (5 bases). V lost 6 bases and J lost 2, with 15 bases in between. Per germline, CDR1 SGDLS and CDR2 YYNGEE. The CDR3 extends over 14 amino acids. As DNA, the CDR3 is TGTGCCAGCACCCGTAGTGTGGGAGCCTACGAGCAGTACTTC. Residues: CASTRSVGAYEQYF.

The V and J genes are TRBV2 and TRBJ2-6; D might be TRBD1 (5 bases). V shed 1 base and J shed 1 base, with 5 bases lying between them. The germline V gene encodes CDR1 SNHLY and CDR2 FYNNEI. This CDR3 is built from 15 residues. The CDR3 sequence: CASSEEGSGANVLTF. Written as DNA, the CDR3 is TGTGCCAGCAGTGAAGAGGGGTCTGGGGCCAACGTCCTGACTTTC.

The chain is built from TRBV6-5 and TRBJ2-2; D might be TRBD2 (5 bases). CDR3 size: 16 residues. Germline-derived CDR1 and CDR2 are MNHEY and SVGAGI. V dropped 4 bases and J dropped 6 bases, with 18 bases sitting between them. The CDR3 is CASSLSAGRTAGELFF. DNA of the CDR3: TGTGCCAGCAGTTTAAGCGCGGGCCGGACTGCCGGGGAGCTGTTTTTT.

This clone was detected only once. The rearrangement links TRBV2 to TRBJ2-1; D remains ambiguous. With 6 bases removed from V and 6 bases from J, the gap between germline ends came to 21 bases. CDR1 is SNHLY, CDR2 FYNNEI, per germline. CDR3 length: 16 amino acids. The CDR3 here is CASRDLRAGAANEQFF. The DNA for the CDR3 is TGTGCCAGCAGAGACCTTCGAGCCGGAGCCGCCAATGAGCAGTTCTTC.